A selection of T cell receptor beta chains follows, all from one sample in a study of T-cell memory formation after mild COVID-19. A single record per CDR3 protein comes from TCRdb applying MiXCR to the 5' RACE reads. The sample shows fewer than 500,000 distinct CDR3 sequences, around a quarter of them seen only once. The sample consisted of PBMCs or a T cell subset sorted from them (not recorded which). The receptors here all came from an adult woman who had mild COVID-19 (a few samples of this study predate the infection). Cell type and time point are not known. CDR3s include the opening cysteine and the closing phenylalanine or tryptophan. Rows may omit the clone size; those that give it use once, few, many or a size class.

TRBV5-1 few CASGNPTVNYGYTF
TRBV9 few CASSWKTDSDTQYF
TRBV18 . CASSLMGQGGNEQFF
TRBV12-5 . CASADIIQETQYF
TRBV12-3/TRBV12-4 . CASSVAGGVNNEQYF
TRBV5-1 . CASSYRSREAKNIQYF
TRBV20-1 few CSAFRTGIAGRGYTF
TRBV20-1 . CSARRNTGELFF
TRBV4-2 . CASSQDGVSTDTQYF
TRBV6-2/TRBV6-3 few CASSSGTSGISSYNEQFF
TRBV5-6 few CASSLLGNQAWTQYF
TRBV28 few CASSLSGGMKTQYF
TRBV18 . CASSQQWGTDTQYF
TRBV20-1 . CSASHELGKLFF
TRBV6-5 . CASSYSGREYTGELFF
TRBV12-3/TRBV12-4 few CASTRDYNTEAFF
TRBV7-3 . CASSPSGGRATDTQYF
TRBV2 few CASRDRSRATAYNEQFF
TRBV12-3/TRBV12-4 . CASSLRGLSEQFF
TRBV27 few CASSPSSGVVFYEQYF
TRBV5-5 few CASSLWRVLNTEAFF
TRBV7-9 . CASGKGTEQYGYTF
TRBV29-1 few CSVQTAYEQYF
TRBV7-9 . CASSLGGKTEAFF
TRBV30 few CAWSGLAGGNEQFF
TRBV27 few CASSLSLGAGELFF
TRBV4-1 few CASSPRGGGQETQYF
TRBV18 few CASSPKAGELFF
TRBV29-1 . CSVGGGRETYNEQFF
TRBV12-3/TRBV12-4 once CASSHTGRRDSHIQYF
TRBV6-1 . CASSEYGTGSSDTQYF
TRBV7-9 . CASSTTSVPYEQYF
TRBV20-1 few CSAREATSGYEQYF
TRBV15 . CATSRVGAVAPPQHF
TRBV24-1 . CATSDLAGEGSYNEQFF
TRBV6-5 once CASSLQGQGNQPQHF
TRBV9 . CASSVARGEGQETQYF
TRBV2 . CASEILVGEETQYF
TRBV12-3/TRBV12-4 few CASSLSGGGKDGYTF
TRBV5-1 few CASSFGLTNEKLFF
TRBV5-6 . CASSLKSQETQYF
TRBV7-3 few CASSLGPGQGIGNYGYTF
TRBV7-9 . CASSPVDRGNTEAFF
TRBV12-3/TRBV12-4 few CASSLGLDRAAEQYF
TRBV7-2 . CASSLGSREETQYF
TRBV14 . CASSQLGQDYGYTF
TRBV18 . CASSPPQGSSAYGYTF
TRBV12-3/TRBV12-4 . CASSLARGIGNQPQHF
TRBV10-3 . CAIGGQSYEQYF
TRBV3-1 . CASSQDPGATQYF
TRBV14 . CASSQFGQGVFGEGYTF
TRBV7-6 many CASSRQSAPDNEQFF
TRBV12-3/TRBV12-4 few CASRPGQRNEKLFF